This T cell receptor beta chain came from a study of T cells in Graves' hyperthyroidism and ophthalmopathy. Study observations and caveats: Expanded thyroid clonotypes (above 0.001) were mostly also found in blood. Median prediction lead before ophthalmopathy onset was around 6.9 months with the model.

Turning to this clonotype: As yet, its antigen is unknown.

Looked up from germline, CDR1 is LNHNV and CDR2 is YYDKDF (reference sequence). V lost 6 bases, J lost 5 bases, and 14 bases lay in between. The CDR3 covers 13 residues. Patients were excluded because of uncontrolled infection, other autoimmune disease, pregnancy or lactation. Using RNA transcripts as the source, TCR beta CDR3 regions were amplified. HTBI primers drove first-round RT-PCR of the TCR CDR3. TCRdb re-called the multiplex PCR reads through MiXCR, storing one row per CDR3 protein. Seen here are about 570,000 distinct CDR3 sequences, under 60% observed once, and the top ten hold around 19%. The chain carries TRBV15 and TRBJ2-7; D could derive from TRBD1 or TRBD2 (5 bases each). This clonotype was sampled from an adult woman with Graves' disease, either hyperthyroidism or ophthalmopathy (not recorded which). What was sequenced was peripheral blood or thyroid tissue (not recorded which). CDR3 nucleotide sequence: TGTGCCACCAGTACCGGGGCAGAGCACGAGCAGTACTTC. Translation: CATSTGAEHEQYF.